This T cell receptor beta chain was obtained from a study of shared clonotypes between healthy human individuals. The overall study: The donors, two women and a few men, were aged 18 to 49. Study-level findings and limits: Only blood was sampled, and tissue TCR repertoires likely differ from blood ones.

A word on this clone: The antigen is not known.

Original processing methods: Filtering differed, since immunoSEQ gave only junction sequences and no quality scores. Some clones are missing from TCRdb's copy, which holds only in-frame ones; the method was immunoSEQ multiplex PCR. The V and J calls and clone size come from that table; D and trimming were worked out from the DNA. The table has over a million clones, about 80% seen once. The sequenced material came from memory CD4+ T cells from PBMCs. The sample's subset: CD45RA-negative fraction. The receptor's source is a man aged 18 to 30 in good health. Some clones in this sample may be carry-over from other donors' samples.

The CDR3 nucleotides are TGTGCCACCAGCAGAGCGGGGACAGGGGCGTTCGAGACCCAGTACTTC. It specifies CATSRAGTGAFETQYF. This chain connects TRBV15 to TRBJ2-5; 10 bases fit TRBD1. The CDR3 consists of 16 residues. J was trimmed by 5 bases and V by 1 base; bases with no gene match: 7. The germline gives CDR1 LNHNV, CDR2 YYDKDF (reference sequence). Drawing the rest from reference TRBV15 and TRBJ2-5, the complete variable domain is DAMVIQNPRYQVTQFGKPVTLSCSQTLNHNVMYWYQQKSSQAPKLLFHYYDKDFNNEADTPDNFQSRRPNTSFCFLDIRSPGLGDTAMYLCATSRAGTGAFETQYFGPGTRLLVL.